A selection of T cell receptor beta chains follows, all from one sample in a study of shared clonotypes between healthy human individuals. Profiled with immunoSEQ multiplex PCR; TCRdb holds only in-frame clones, not every one. The repertoire holds over a million clones, with 75% to 80% as singletons. The sequencing input was memory CD4+ T cells from PBMCs. The source is a man between 18 and 29 years old in good health. Some clones in this sample may be carry-over from other donors' samples. Each CDR3 is given without its conserved first and last residue. D genes are given only for firm matches. Clone sizes are given selectively: once, few, many, or a class where the clone is expanded.

V gene,J gene,clone size,D gene,CDR3 protein
TRBV27,TRBJ2-5,NA,TRBD2,ASRKETSDPQY
TRBV11-3,TRBJ2-5,once,TRBD1,ASSYGQGRQETQY
TRBV11-3,TRBJ2-1,NA,NA,ASSSRAGEQF
TRBV7-2,TRBJ2-7,NA,NA,ASIPGTYYEQY
TRBV10-1,TRBJ1-2,NA,TRBD1,ASKFRDRGKVRGYT
TRBV7-9,TRBJ2-5,NA,TRBD1,ASSSTGGETQY
TRBV5-1,TRBJ2-3,NA,NA,ASTRGGIYTDTQY
TRBV5-4,TRBJ1-4,NA,NA,ASSEGGTNEKLF
TRBV19,TRBJ2-5,NA,NA,ASSLRIQGQETQY
TRBV28,TRBJ1-1,NA,NA,ASTLGREAF
TRBV5-6,TRBJ1-1,NA,NA,ASSRGRRNTEAF
TRBV7-9,TRBJ2-7,many,NA,ASSLGAGSHEQY
TRBV2,TRBJ1-2,NA,NA,ASSTYYGYT
TRBV4-2,TRBJ1-5,NA,TRBD1,ASSQGQGLGNQPQH
TRBV27,TRBJ2-3,NA,NA,ASRRGTDTQY
TRBV5-4,TRBJ2-3,NA,TRBD2,ASSLKAGADTQY